A selection of T cell receptor beta chains follows, all from one sample in a study of blood T cell repertoires in COVID-19. Libraries were prepared by immunoSEQ multiplex PCR; TCRdb keeps only in-frame clonotypes and omits some of them. The sample consists of just under 30,000 clones, roughly nine tenths of them appearing once. Sequenced sample: peripheral blood. The receptors come from a human donor in a cohort sampled during active COVID-19. Each CDR3 is given with its conserved first and last residue. Fields, in order: D gene, clone size, V gene, J gene, CDR3 DNA, CDR3 protein. A D gene is named only where the DNA matches it firmly. A row's size may be missing; if present it is once, few, many or a size class.

>TRBD1|few|TRBV4-3|TRBJ2-7
TGCGCCAGCAGCCAGTTACAGGGGGTCGAGCAGTACTTC
CASSQLQGVEQYF
>NA|NA|TRBV19|TRBJ1-1
TGTGCCAGTAGTCCGGGGGGTAACACTGAAGCTTTCTTT
CASSPGGNTEAFF
>TRBD1|NA|TRBV7-3|TRBJ2-1
TGTGCCAGCAGCTTAAACAGGGGGTCTGGAAATGAGCAGTTCTTC
CASSLNRGSGNEQFF
>NA|once|TRBV6-5|TRBJ2-7
TGTGCCAGCAGTCTAACTAGTAGGTACGAGCAGTACTTC
CASSLTSRYEQYF
>TRBD1|NA|TRBV6-2/TRBV6-3|TRBJ2-3
TGTGCCAGCAGGTACAGGGGAAGCACAGATACGCAGTATTTT
CASRYRGSTDTQYF
>TRBD2|NA|TRBV27|TRBJ2-7
TGTGCCAGCAAACCGAGCGGGACCACCTACGAGCAGTACTTC
CASKPSGTTYEQYF
>NA|few|TRBV4-1|TRBJ2-7
TGCGCCAGCAGCCAACTCGCAGGGACCTACGAGCAGTACTTC
CASSQLAGTYEQYF
>NA|NA|TRBV7-2|TRBJ2-5
TGTGCCAGCAGCTCAACTAGTAATGGAGCGACCCAGTACTTC
CASSSTSNGATQYF
>TRBD1|NA|TRBV7-9|TRBJ1-1
TGTGCCAGCAGCCAACCCCGGGACAGGGGGACGAACACTGAAGCTTTCTTT
CASSQPRDRGTNTEAFF
>TRBD1|once|TRBV24-1|TRBJ2-3
TGTGCCACCAGTGATCTCTACAGGGGCTCTAGCACAGATACGCAGTATTTT
CATSDLYRGSSTDTQYF
>TRBD2|few|TRBV5-1|TRBJ2-1
TGCGCCAGCAGCTTGCCGGAATTTGAGCGGGGGTCCCAGAGGGATGAGCAGTTCTTC
CASSLPEFERGSQRDEQFF
>NA|once|TRBV4-1|TRBJ2-2
TGCGCCAGCAGCTCAGGGACATCTAAGAACACCGGGGAGCTGTTTTTT
CASSSGTSKNTGELFF
>NA|NA|TRBV30|TRBJ1-2
TGTGCCTGGAGTACAGGGTTTGTGAGCGGCTACACCTTC
CAWSTGFVSGYTF
>NA|NA|TRBV13|TRBJ1-6
TGTGCCAGCAGCTTAGGCGGGATGAATACTAATTCACCCCTCCACTTT
CASSLGGMNTNSPLHF
>NA|NA|TRBV2|TRBJ1-5
TGTGCCAGCAGTGAGCAGACGGGTAATAGCAATCAGCCCCAGCATTTT
CASSEQTGNSNQPQHF
>TRBD1|NA|TRBV28|TRBJ2-7
TGTGCCAGCAGTTTGCCAGGGGGCTCCTACGAGCAGTACTTC
CASSLPGGSYEQYF
>TRBD1|NA|TRBV10-2|TRBJ1-4
TGCGCCAGCAGTGAGTCGGGACAGGGGGCAGGAAAACTGTTTTTT
CASSESGQGAGKLFF
>TRBD2|NA|TRBV4-1|TRBJ2-2
TGCGCCAGCAGCCAGCCCCGGGGGGGAGGGAACACCGGGGAGCTGTTTTTT
CASSQPRGGGNTGELFF
>NA|NA|TRBV18|TRBJ1-1
TGTGCCAGCTCACCACCGGTCTCAGGGGACACTGAAGCTTTCTTT
CASSPPVSGDTEAFF
>NA|NA|TRBV5-4|TRBJ1-1
TGTGCCAGCAGCTCACGGAGGGCCACTGAAGCTTTCTTT
CASSSRRATEAFF
>TRBD2|NA|TRBV5-7|TRBJ2-1
TGTGCCAGCAACGGGACTAGCGGTAACAATGAGCAGTTCTTC
CASNGTSGNNEQFF
>TRBD1|NA|TRBV6-5|TRBJ2-1
TGTGCCAGCAGCCGGGACAGGGTAGGCAATGAGCAGTTCTTC
CASSRDRVGNEQFF
>TRBD2|NA|TRBV10-3|TRBJ2-3
TGTGCCATCAGTGAATTAGCGGGGACAGATACGCAGTATTTT
CAISELAGTDTQYF
>NA|NA|TRBV27|TRBJ1-1
TGTGCCAGCAGTTTATACGACACGAACACTGAAGCTTTCTTT
CASSLYDTNTEAFF
>NA|NA|TRBV29-1|TRBJ1-2
TGCAGCGTCCCCGGTCAGAGGAACTATGGCTACACCTTC
CSVPGQRNYGYTF
>NA|NA|TRBV30|TRBJ1-6
TGTGCCTGGAGCCCAGGTAGCTCCTATAATTCACCCCTCCACTTT
CAWSPGSSYNSPLHF